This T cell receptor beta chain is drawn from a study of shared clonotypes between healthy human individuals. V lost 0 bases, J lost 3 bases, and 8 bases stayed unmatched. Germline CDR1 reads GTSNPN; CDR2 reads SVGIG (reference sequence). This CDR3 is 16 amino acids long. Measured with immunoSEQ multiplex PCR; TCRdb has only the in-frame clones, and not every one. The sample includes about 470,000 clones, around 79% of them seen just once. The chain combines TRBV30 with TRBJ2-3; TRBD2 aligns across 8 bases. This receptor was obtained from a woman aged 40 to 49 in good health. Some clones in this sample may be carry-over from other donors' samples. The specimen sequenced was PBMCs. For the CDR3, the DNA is TGTGCCTGGAGTGTCGGGAGCGGGAGTTGGACAGATACGCAGTATTTT. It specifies CAWSVGSGSWTDTQYF.